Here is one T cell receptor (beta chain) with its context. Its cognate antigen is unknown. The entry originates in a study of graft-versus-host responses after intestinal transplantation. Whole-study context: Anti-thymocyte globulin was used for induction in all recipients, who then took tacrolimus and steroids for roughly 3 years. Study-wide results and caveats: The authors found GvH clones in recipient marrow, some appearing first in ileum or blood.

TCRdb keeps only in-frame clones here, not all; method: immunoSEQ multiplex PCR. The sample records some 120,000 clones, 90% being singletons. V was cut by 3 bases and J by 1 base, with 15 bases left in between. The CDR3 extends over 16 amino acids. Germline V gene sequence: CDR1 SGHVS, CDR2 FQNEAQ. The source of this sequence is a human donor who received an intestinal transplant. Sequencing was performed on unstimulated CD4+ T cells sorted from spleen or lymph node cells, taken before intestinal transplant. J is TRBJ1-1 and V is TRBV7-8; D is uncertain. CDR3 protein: CASSFGGGNPNTEAFF. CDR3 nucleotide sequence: TGTGCCAGCAGCTTCGGAGGTGGTAATCCGAACACTGAAGCTTTCTTT. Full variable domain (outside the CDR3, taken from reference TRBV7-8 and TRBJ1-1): GAGVSQSPRYKVAKRGQDVALRCDPISGHVSLFWYQQALGQGPEFLTYFQNEAQLDKSGLPSDRFFAERPEGSVSTLKIQRTQQEDSAVYLCASSFGGGNPNTEAFFGQGTRLTVV.